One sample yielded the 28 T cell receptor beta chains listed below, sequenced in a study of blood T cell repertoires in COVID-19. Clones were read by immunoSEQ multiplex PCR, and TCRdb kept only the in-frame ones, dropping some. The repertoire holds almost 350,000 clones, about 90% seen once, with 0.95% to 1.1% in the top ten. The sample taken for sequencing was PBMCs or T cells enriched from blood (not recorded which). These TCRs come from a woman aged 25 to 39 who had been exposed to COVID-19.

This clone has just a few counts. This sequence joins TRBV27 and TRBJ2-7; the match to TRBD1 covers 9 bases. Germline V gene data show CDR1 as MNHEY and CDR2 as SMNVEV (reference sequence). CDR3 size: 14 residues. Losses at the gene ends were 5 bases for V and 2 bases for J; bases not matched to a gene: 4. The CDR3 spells CASSPGQGPYEQYF. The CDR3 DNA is TGTGCCAGCAGTCCCGGACAGGGGCCCTACGAGCAGTACTTC.

DNA of the CDR3: TGTGCCAGCCGGGAGTACGAGCAGTACTTC. Protein: CASREYEQYF. This chain links TRBV6-5 with TRBJ2-7; a weak D match, TRBD2 (6 bases). CDR3 length: 10 amino acids. CDR1 MNHEY and CDR2 SVGAGI come from the germline V gene. V dropped 8 bases and J dropped 4 bases, with 6 bases sitting between them.

CDR3 sequence reads: CASSLQPRTSAYNEQFF. CDR3 DNA sequence: TGTGCCAGCAGCCTTCAACCCAGGACTAGTGCCTACAATGAGCAGTTCTTC. The chain is built from TRBV7-3 and TRBJ2-1; TRBD2 agrees at 7 bases. This CDR3 is built from 17 residues. V dropped 5 bases and J dropped 2; count of bases not matched to a gene: 12. The germline gives CDR1 SGHTA, CDR2 FQGTGA.

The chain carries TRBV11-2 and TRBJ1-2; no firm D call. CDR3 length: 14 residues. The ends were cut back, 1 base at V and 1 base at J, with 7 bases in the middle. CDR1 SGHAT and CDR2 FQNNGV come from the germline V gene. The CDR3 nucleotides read TGTGCCAGCAGCTTAGTGGGAGATAACTATGGCTACACCTTC. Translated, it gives CASSLVGDNYGYTF.

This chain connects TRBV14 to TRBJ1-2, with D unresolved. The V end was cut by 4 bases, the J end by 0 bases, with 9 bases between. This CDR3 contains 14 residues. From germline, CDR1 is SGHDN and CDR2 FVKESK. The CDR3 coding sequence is TGTGCCAGCAGCCCCAGGTCAGCTAACTATGGCTACACCTTC. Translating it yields CASSPRSANYGYTF.

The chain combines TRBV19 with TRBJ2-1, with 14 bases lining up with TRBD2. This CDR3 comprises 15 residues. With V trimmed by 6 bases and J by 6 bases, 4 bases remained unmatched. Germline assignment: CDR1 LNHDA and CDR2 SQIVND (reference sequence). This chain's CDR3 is CASRTGTSGSNEQFF. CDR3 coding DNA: TGTGCCAGTAGGACCGGGACTAGCGGGAGCAATGAGCAGTTCTTC.

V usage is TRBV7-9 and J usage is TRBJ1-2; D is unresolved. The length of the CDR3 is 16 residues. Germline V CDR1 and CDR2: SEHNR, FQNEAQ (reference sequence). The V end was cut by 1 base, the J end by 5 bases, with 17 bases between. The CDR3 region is CASSLVRAGEFYGYTF. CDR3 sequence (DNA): TGTGCCAGCAGCTTAGTTCGCGCAGGCGAATTTTATGGCTACACCTTC.

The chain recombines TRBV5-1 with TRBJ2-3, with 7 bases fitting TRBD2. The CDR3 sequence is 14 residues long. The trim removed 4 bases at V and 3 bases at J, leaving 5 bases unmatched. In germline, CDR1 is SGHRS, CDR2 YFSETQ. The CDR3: CASSPGGWTDTQYF. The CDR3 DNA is TGCGCCAGCAGCCCCGGGGGGTGGACAGATACGCAGTATTTT.

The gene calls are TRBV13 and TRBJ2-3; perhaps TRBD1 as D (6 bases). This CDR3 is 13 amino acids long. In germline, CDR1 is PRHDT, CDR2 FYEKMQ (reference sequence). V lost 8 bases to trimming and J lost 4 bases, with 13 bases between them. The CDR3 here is CASRLAGADTQYF. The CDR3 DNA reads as TGTGCCAGCCGGCTAGCAGGGGCAGATACGCAGTATTTT.

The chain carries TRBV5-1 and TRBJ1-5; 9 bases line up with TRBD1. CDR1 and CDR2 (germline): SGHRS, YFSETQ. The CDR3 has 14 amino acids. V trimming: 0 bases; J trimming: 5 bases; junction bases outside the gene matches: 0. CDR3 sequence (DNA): TGCGCCAGCAGCTTGGGGACAGGGGATCAGCCCCAGCATTTT. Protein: CASSLGTGDQPQHF.

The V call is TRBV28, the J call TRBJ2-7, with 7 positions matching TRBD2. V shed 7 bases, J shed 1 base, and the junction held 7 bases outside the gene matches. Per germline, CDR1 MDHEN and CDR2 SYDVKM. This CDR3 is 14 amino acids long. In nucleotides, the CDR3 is TGTGCCAGCAACGGGCTAGCGGTTTCCTACGAGCAGTACTTC. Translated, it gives CASNGLAVSYEQYF.

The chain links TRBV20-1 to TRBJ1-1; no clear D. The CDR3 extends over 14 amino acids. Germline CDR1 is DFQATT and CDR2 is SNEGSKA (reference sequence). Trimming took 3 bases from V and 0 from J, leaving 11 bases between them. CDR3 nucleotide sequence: TGCAGTGCTAGTAAAGCACCCCTGAACACTGAAGCTTTCTTT. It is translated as CSASKAPLNTEAFF.

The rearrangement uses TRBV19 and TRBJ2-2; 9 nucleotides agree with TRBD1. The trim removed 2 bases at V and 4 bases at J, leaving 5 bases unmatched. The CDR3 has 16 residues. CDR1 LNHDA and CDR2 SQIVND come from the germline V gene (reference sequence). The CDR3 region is CASSIPRTGVTGELFF. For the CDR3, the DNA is TGTGCCAGTAGTATACCCCGGACAGGGGTCACCGGGGAGCTGTTTTTT.

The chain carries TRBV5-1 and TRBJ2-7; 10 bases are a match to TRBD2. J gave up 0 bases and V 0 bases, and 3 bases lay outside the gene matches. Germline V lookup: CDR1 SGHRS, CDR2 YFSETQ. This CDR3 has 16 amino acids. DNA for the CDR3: TGCGCCAGCAGCTTGGAAGCTAGCGGGAGCTCCTACGAGCAGTACTTC. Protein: CASSLEASGSSYEQYF. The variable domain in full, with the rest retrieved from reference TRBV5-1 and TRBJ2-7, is KAGVTQTPRYLIKTRGQQVTLSCSPISGHRSVSWYQQTPGQGLQFLFEYFSETQRNKGNFPGRFSGRQFSNSRSEMNVSTLELGDSALYLCASSLEASGSSYEQYFGPGTRLTVT.

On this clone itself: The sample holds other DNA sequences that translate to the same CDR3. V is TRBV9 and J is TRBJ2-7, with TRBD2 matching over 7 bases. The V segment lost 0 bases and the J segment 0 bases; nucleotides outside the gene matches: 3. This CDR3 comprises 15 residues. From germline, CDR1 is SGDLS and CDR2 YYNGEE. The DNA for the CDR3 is TGTGCCAGCAGCGTAGGGCTAGCGGACTCCTACGAGCAGTACTTC. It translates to CASSVGLADSYEQYF. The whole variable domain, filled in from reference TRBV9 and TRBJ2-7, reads DSGVTQTPKHLITATGQRVTLRCSPRSGDLSVYWYQQSLDQGLQFLIQYYNGEERAKGNILERFSAQQFPDLHSELNLSSLELGDSALYFCASSVGLADSYEQYFGPGTRLTVT.

The CDR3 loop reads CATKGGAADTQYF. The CDR3 nucleotides are TGTGCCACGAAAGGGGGGGCCGCAGATACGCAGTATTTT. The chain joins TRBV12-3 or TRBV12-4 to TRBJ2-3, with D perhaps TRBD2 (7 bases). The length of the CDR3 is 13 residues. The V end lost 10 bases, the J end lost 4 bases, and 15 bases lay between the germline ends.

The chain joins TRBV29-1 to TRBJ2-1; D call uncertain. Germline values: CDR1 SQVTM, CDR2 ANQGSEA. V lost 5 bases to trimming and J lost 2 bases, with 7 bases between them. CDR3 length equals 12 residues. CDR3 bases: TGCAGCGTTCGTAGCACCTACAATGAGCAGTTCTTC. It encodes CSVRSTYNEQFF.

CDR3 sequence (DNA): TGTGCCAGTAGTATCCTGGACAGGGCCCCCTACTCTGGGGCCAACGTCCTGACTTTC. Amino acids: CASSILDRAPYSGANVLTF. The chain combines TRBV19 with TRBJ2-6; 8 bases align to TRBD1. V shed 3 bases and J 0 bases; nucleotides not matched to a gene: 10. The germline CDR1 and CDR2 sequences are LNHDA and SQIVND (reference sequence). The CDR3 sequence is 19 residues long.

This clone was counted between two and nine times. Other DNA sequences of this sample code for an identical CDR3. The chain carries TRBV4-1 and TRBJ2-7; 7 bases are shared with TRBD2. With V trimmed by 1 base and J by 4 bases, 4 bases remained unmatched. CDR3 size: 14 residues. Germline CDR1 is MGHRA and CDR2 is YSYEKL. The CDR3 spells CASSQGLAKYEQYF. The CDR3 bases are TGCGCCAGCAGCCAAGGACTAGCAAAGTACGAGCAGTACTTC.

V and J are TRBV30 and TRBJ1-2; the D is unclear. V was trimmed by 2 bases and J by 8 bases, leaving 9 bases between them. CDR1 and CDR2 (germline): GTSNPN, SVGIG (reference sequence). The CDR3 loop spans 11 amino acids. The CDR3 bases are TGTGCCTGGAGTTTGAGTCGGGGCTACACCTTC. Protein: CAWSLSRGYTF.

CDR3 coding DNA: TGTGCCAGCAGCGGCTGGACAGGGTCCTACGAGCAGTACTTC. This gives the protein CASSGWTGSYEQYF. The chain combines TRBV2 with TRBJ2-7; 8 nucleotides line up with TRBD1. The CDR3 extends over 14 amino acids. The germline CDR1 and CDR2 sequences are SNHLY and FYNNEI. Unmatched junction bases numbered 5, after V lost 6 bases and J lost 1 base.

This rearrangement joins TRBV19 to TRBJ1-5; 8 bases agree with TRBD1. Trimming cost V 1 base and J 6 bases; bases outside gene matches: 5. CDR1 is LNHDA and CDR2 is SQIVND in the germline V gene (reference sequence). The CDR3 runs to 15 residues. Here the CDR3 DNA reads TGTGCCAGTAGTATAGGGACAGGGCTGGGTCAGCCCCAGCATTTT. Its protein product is CASSIGTGLGQPQHF.

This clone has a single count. CDR3 nucleotides: TGTGCCAGCAGCTTAGATCCAGTTCGCGAGCAGTACTTC. This codes for CASSLDPVREQYF. The chain is built from TRBV7-8 and TRBJ2-7; no clear D gene. The CDR3 is 13 residues long. V dropped 1 base and J dropped 6 bases, with 10 bases sitting between them. Germline V gene sequence: CDR1 SGHVS, CDR2 FQNEAQ.

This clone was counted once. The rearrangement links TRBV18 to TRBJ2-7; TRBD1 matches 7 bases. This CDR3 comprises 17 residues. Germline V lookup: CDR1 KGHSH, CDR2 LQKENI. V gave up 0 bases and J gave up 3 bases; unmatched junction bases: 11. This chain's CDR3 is CASSPPDRQGNRYEQYF. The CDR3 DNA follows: TGTGCCAGCTCACCACCCGATCGACAGGGCAATCGCTACGAGCAGTACTTC.

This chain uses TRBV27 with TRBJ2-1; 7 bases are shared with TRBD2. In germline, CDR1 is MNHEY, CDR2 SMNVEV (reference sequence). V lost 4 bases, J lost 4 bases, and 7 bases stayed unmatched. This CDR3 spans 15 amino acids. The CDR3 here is CASSSKTSYYNEQFF. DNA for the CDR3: TGTGCCAGCAGTTCCAAGACTAGCTATTACAATGAGCAGTTCTTC.

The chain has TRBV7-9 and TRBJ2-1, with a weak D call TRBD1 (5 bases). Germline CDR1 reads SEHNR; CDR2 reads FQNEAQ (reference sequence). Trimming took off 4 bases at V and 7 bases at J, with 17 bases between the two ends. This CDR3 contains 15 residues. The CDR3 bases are TGTGCCAGCAGCTATGTTGGCAGGGATAAGAATGAGCAGTTCTTC. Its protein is CASSYVGRDKNEQFF.

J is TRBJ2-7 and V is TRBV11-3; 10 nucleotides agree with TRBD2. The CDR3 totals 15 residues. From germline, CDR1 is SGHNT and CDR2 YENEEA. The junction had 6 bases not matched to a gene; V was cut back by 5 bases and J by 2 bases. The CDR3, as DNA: TGTGCCAGCAGCCATGGACTAGCGGTGGCCTACGAGCAGTACTTC. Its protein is CASSHGLAVAYEQYF.

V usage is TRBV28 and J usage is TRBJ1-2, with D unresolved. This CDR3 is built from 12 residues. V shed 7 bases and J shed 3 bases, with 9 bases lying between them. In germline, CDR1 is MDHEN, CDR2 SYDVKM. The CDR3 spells CASNDMDYGYTF. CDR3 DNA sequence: TGTGCCAGCAACGACATGGACTATGGCTACACCTTC.